This T cell receptor beta chain was identified in a study of CD8 T cells in Susac syndrome. RNA, at roughly 0.5 to 1 ug, was reverse transcribed with random hexamers. The CDR3 of TCR beta was amplified by immunoSEQ multiplex PCR across 54 Vbeta and 13 Jbeta. TCRdb called the immunoSEQ multiplex PCR reads again in MiXCR, with one record for every CDR3 protein. The table lists fewer than 300,000 distinct CDR3 sequences, roughly 81% of them singletons. This CDR3 is 15 amino acids long. Germline CDR1 and CDR2: SEHNR and FQNEAQ (reference sequence). V was pared by 2 bases and J by 7 bases, with 6 bases of the junction left unmatched.

The TCR sequence derives from a human donor with multiple sclerosis. V and J are TRBV7-9 and TRBJ2-1; TRBD2 matches 9 bases. Sequencing input: CD8+ T cells from PBMCs. CDR3 protein: CASSLSSGSRNEQFF. CDR3 DNA sequence: TGTGCCAGCAGCTTAAGTAGCGGGAGTCGGAATGAGCAGTTCTTC.